The subject of this entry is one T cell receptor beta chain. Its antigen is unidentified. Unique molecular identifiers had been added to the TCR beta cDNA libraries. There were roughly 0.95 to 11 million T cells, and about 500,000 cDNA molecules came from them. TCRdb reanalysed the PCR reads using MiXCR and keeps one entry per CDR3 protein. The profile shows about 770,000 distinct CDR3 sequences, 35% to 55% of them singletons. The data are from a study of post-analysis software for immune sequencing data. General study results and limits: Multiple sclerosis was associated with a significant reduction in normalized Chao1 diversity relative to controls. Clustering by F measure revealed strong co-clustering among samples prepared together in one batch. Controls had lower frequencies than patients of five TRBV segments, which included TRBV5-6, TRBV5-1 and TRBV20-1.

The V segment lost 0 bases and the J segment 6 bases; nucleotides outside the gene matches: 11. CDR3 length: 18 residues. Germline V gene sequence: CDR1 SGHDN, CDR2 FVKESK. The rearrangement uses TRBV14 and TRBJ2-3, with 11 bases that match TRBD2. Sample: blood. This TCR was sampled from a girl aged 5-17 years with multiple sclerosis. The CDR3 sequence: CASSQDARLAGHRDTQYF. CDR3 nucleotide sequence: TGTGCCAGCAGCCAAGATGCGAGACTAGCGGGGCACCGGGATACGCAGTATTTT.